Listed below are T cell receptor beta chains from one sample, sequenced in a study of shared T cell receptors in the human thymus. TCRdb keeps only in-frame clones here, not all; method: immunoSEQ multiplex PCR. The table lists hundreds of thousands of clones, around 87% of them singletons. A further study also used this sample, focusing on human thymus T cells.

Material for sequencing was thymocytes. These receptors all stem from a boy less than two years old with a congenital heart defect. Each CDR3 is given with its conserved first and last residue. D genes are given only for firm matches. Some rows have no size entry. The others give once, few or many, or a class for an expanded clone.

J gene: TRBJ2-5
D gene: .
clone size: once
V gene: TRBV5-1
CDR3 DNA: TGCGCCAGCAGCTTGCCGGCGGGACTGACTCTGTACCAAGAGACCCAGTACTTC
CDR3 protein: CASSLPAGLTLYQETQYF

J gene: TRBJ2-3
D gene: TRBD2
clone size: .
V gene: TRBV4-3
CDR3 DNA: TGCGCCAGCAGCCAAGATAGGGCGGGGGGAAGCACAGATACGCAGTATTTT
CDR3 protein: CASSQDRAGGSTDTQYF

J gene: TRBJ2-7
D gene: TRBD2
clone size: .
V gene: TRBV9
CDR3 DNA: TGTGCCAGCAGCGTAGGGGCGGGAGGGCCCAAGTACGAGCAGTACTTC
CDR3 protein: CASSVGAGGPKYEQYF

J gene: TRBJ2-3
D gene: .
clone size: .
V gene: TRBV10-1
CDR3 DNA: TGCGCCAGCAGTGTGAGCCCCATGGGCCCCACTAGCACAGATACGCAGTATTTT
CDR3 protein: CASSVSPMGPTSTDTQYF

J gene: TRBJ2-3
D gene: .
clone size: .
V gene: TRBV4-3
CDR3 DNA: TGCGCCAGCAGCCAAGATTTTTCCGGGACTCCTATGGCAGATACGCAGTATTTT
CDR3 protein: CASSQDFSGTPMADTQYF

J gene: TRBJ2-2
D gene: .
clone size: .
V gene: TRBV20-1
CDR3 DNA: TGCAGTGCTCGACTAACCGGGGAGCTGTTTTTT
CDR3 protein: CSARLTGELFF

J gene: TRBJ2-1
D gene: .
clone size: .
V gene: TRBV6-1
CDR3 DNA: TGTGCCAGCAGTGAAGCTGGGCGGAGGGTAATGGGTGAGCAGTTCTTC
CDR3 protein: CASSEAGRRVMGEQFF

J gene: TRBJ2-1
D gene: TRBD2
clone size: .
V gene: TRBV6-5
CDR3 DNA: TGTGCCAGCAGTGGACTAGCGGGAGGGCCTGAGCAGTTCTTC
CDR3 protein: CASSGLAGGPEQFF

J gene: TRBJ1-2
D gene: TRBD1
clone size: .
V gene: TRBV18
CDR3 DNA: TGTGCCAGCTCACCATCTCCGGGACAGGTCATCTATGGCTACACCTTC
CDR3 protein: CASSPSPGQVIYGYTF

J gene: TRBJ1-6
D gene: .
clone size: .
V gene: TRBV21-1
CDR3 DNA: TGTGCCAGCAGCAAATCGGGAGACAGGGGGGATAATTCACCCCTCCACTTT
CDR3 protein: CASSKSGDRGDNSPLHF

J gene: TRBJ1-2
D gene: .
clone size: .
V gene: TRBV5-5
CDR3 DNA: TGTGCCAGCAGCTTGGCAACAGGGAACGTTCGCACCTTC
CDR3 protein: CASSLATGNVRTF

J gene: TRBJ1-5
D gene: TRBD1
clone size: .
V gene: TRBV4-3
CDR3 DNA: TGCGCCAGCAGCCACGGACAGGGAGATCAGCCCCAGCATTTT
CDR3 protein: CASSHGQGDQPQHF

J gene: TRBJ2-7
D gene: TRBD2
clone size: .
V gene: TRBV5-6
CDR3 DNA: TGTGCCAGCAGCCCCAGGGGACTAGCGGACTACTTGTCAGCTCTGGGGGAGTACTTC
CDR3 protein: CASSPRGLADYLSALGEYF

J gene: TRBJ2-1
D gene: TRBD2
clone size: .
V gene: TRBV2
CDR3 DNA: TGTGCCAGCAGTGAAACGGGGGCTAGCGGGAGGACCTACAATGAGCAGTTCTTC
CDR3 protein: CASSETGASGRTYNEQFF

J gene: TRBJ1-6
D gene: .
clone size: .
V gene: TRBV6-5
CDR3 DNA: TGTGCCAGCAGGACAACAGGACGGGTTGGATCACCCCTCCACTTT
CDR3 protein: CASRTTGRVGSPLHF